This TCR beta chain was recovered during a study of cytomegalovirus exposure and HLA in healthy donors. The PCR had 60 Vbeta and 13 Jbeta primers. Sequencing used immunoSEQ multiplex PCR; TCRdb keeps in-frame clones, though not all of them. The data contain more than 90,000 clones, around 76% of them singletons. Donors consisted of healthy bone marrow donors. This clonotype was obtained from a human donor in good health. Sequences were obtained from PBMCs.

CDR3 region: CASSPGTVFYHGYTF. As DNA, the CDR3 is TGCGCCAGCAGCCCCGGGACAGTATTTTACCATGGCTACACCTTC. The chain has TRBV4-1 and TRBJ1-2; 7 bases align to TRBD1. CDR1 and CDR2 (germline): MGHRA, YSYEKL. The trim removed 4 bases at V and 6 bases at J, leaving 11 bases unmatched. The length of the CDR3 is 15 residues.